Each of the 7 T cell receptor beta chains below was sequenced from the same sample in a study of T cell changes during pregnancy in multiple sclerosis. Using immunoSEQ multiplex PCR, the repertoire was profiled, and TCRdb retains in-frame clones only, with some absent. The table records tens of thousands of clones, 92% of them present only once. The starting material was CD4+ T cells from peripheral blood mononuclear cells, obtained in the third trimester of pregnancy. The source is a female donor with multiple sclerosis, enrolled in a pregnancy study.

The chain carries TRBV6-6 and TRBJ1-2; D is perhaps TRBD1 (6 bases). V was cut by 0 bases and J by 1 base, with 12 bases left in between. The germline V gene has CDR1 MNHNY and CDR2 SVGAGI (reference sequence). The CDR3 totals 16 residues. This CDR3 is CASSYSTGPVNYGYTF. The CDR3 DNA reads TGTGCCAGCAGTTACTCAACAGGGCCAGTTAACTATGGCTACACCTTC.

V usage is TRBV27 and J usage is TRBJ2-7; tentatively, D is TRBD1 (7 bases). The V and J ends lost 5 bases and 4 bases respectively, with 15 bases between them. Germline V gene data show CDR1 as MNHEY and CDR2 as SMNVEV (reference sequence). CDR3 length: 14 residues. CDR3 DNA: TGTGCCAGCAGTGCCAGGGGGGCTAGGTACGAGCAGTACTTC. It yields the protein CASSARGARYEQYF.

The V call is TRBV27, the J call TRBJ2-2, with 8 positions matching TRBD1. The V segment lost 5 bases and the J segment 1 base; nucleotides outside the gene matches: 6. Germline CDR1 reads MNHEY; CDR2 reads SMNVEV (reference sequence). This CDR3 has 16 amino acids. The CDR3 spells CASSPSGQVNTGELFF. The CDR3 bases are TGTGCCAGCAGTCCCTCGGGACAGGTGAACACCGGGGAGCTGTTTTTT.

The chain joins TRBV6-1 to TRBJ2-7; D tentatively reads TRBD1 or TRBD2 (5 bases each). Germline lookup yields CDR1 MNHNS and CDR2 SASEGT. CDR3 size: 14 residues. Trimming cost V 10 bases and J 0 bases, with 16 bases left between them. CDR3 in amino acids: CATRELGSSYEQYF. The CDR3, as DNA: TGTGCCACCAGGGAGTTAGGCAGCTCCTACGAGCAGTACTTC.

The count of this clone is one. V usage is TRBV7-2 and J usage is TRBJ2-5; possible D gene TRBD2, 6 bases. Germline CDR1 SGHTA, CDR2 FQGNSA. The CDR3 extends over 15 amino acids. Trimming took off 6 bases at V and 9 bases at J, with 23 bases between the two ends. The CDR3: CASSPAGTWNGAQYF. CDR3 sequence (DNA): TGTGCCAGCAGTCCTGCCGGGACTTGGAATGGGGCCCAGTACTTC.

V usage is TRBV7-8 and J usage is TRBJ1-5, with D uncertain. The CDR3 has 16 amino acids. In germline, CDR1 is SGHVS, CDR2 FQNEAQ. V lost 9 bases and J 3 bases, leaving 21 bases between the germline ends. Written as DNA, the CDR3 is TGTGCCAGTGTCCCCTCGCGCATACCGAACAATCAGCCCCAGCATTTT. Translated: CASVPSRIPNNQPQHF.

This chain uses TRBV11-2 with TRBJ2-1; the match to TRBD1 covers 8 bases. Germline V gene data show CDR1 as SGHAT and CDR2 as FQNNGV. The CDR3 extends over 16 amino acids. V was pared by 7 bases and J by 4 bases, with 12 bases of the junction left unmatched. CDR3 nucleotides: TGTGCCAGCACCCCATCAAGGGACAGGCCTTACAATGAGCAGTTCTTC. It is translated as CASTPSRDRPYNEQFF.